This entry lists 21 T cell receptor beta chains sequenced from one sample in a study of blood T cell repertoires in COVID-19. The table came from immunoSEQ multiplex PCR; TCRdb's copy has only in-frame clones and leaves some out. The sample holds 60,000 or so clones; roughly 85% are singletons and the top ten take approximately 20%. Sequencing used peripheral blood. These receptors were obtained from a human donor in a cohort sampled during active COVID-19.

V gene TRBV6-5 combines with J gene TRBJ2-1; D remains ambiguous. Trimming pared 4 bases from V and 5 bases from J, leaving 9 bases between. Looked up from germline, CDR1 is MNHEY and CDR2 is SVGAGI. This CDR3 has 13 amino acids. CDR3 protein: CASSSWSDNEQFF. Written as DNA, the CDR3 is TGTGCCAGCAGTTCATGGAGCGACAATGAGCAGTTCTTC.

This clone has just a few counts. This chain joins TRBV4-3 and TRBJ2-3, with a possible D match to TRBD2 (5 bases). V was clipped by 0 bases and J by 4 bases, with 11 bases between them. This CDR3 has 15 residues. Germline loops: CDR1 LGHNA, CDR2 YSLEER. In nucleotides, the CDR3 is TGCGCCAGCAGCCAAGATTCTATCGGGGCAGATACGCAGTATTTT. Translation: CASSQDSIGADTQYF.

The rearrangement uses TRBV5-1 and TRBJ2-2, with 11 bases identical to TRBD2. Germline values: CDR1 SGHRS, CDR2 YFSETQ. The CDR3 totals 17 residues. The V and J ends lost 0 bases and 5 bases, in that order; junction bases with no gene match: 6. CDR3 in amino acids: CASSLAGTSGSTGELFF. In DNA, the CDR3 is TGCGCCAGCAGCTTGGCCGGGACTAGCGGCTCGACCGGGGAGCTGTTTTTT.

The V and J genes are TRBV5-1 and TRBJ1-4; TRBD1 aligns across 8 bases. From germline, CDR1 is SGHRS and CDR2 YFSETQ. The J segment lost 3 bases and the V segment lost 4 bases, leaving 2 bases of the junction unmatched. The CDR3 loop spans 14 amino acids. The CDR3, as DNA: TGCGCCAGCAGCGAACAGGGGGCTAATGAAAAACTGTTTTTT. This codes for CASSEQGANEKLFF.

CDR3 nucleotides: TGTGCCAGAAGCTCCGGGACTAGCGGGGGGGCCGAGGCAGATACGCAGTATTTT. As protein: CARSSGTSGGAEADTQYF. The gene calls are TRBV5-3 and TRBJ2-3, with 16 positions matching TRBD2. TRBV5-3 is an ORF, and what it does is uncertain. The CDR3 totals 18 residues. J was trimmed by 4 bases and V by 3 bases; bases with no gene match: 8.

V and J are TRBV19 and TRBJ2-7; unclear D gene. Germline CDR1 LNHDA, CDR2 SQIVND (reference sequence). V was trimmed by 1 base and J by 4 bases, leaving 5 bases between them. The CDR3 is 12 residues long. Here the CDR3 reads CASSIGAYEQYF. For the CDR3, the DNA is TGTGCCAGTAGTATAGGGGCGTACGAGCAGTACTTC.

J is TRBJ1-1 and V is TRBV23-1; a possible D gene is TRBD1 (6 bases). TRBV23-1 belongs to the ORF category, with a function that is uncertain. Trimming shortened V by 2 bases and J by 1 base, and 11 bases separated the two germline ends. The CDR3 covers 15 residues. CDR3 protein: CASSQIPGQNTEAFF. CDR3 bases: TGCGCCAGCAGTCAAATCCCGGGACAGAACACTGAAGCTTTCTTT.

This clone was found once. The genes are TRBV10-2 and TRBJ2-1; possibly TRBD2 for D (5 bases). CDR1 WSHSY and CDR2 SAAADI come from the germline V gene. The CDR3 sequence is 14 residues long. Between the trimmed V and J ends, which lost 2 bases and 7 bases, there was a span of 12 bases. The CDR3 reads CASSEGLIANEQFF. For the CDR3, the DNA is TGCGCCAGCAGTGAGGGACTCATCGCGAATGAGCAGTTCTTC.

This chain links TRBV7-3 with TRBJ2-2; maybe TRBD2 (6 bases). Germline CDR1 is SGHTA and CDR2 is FQGTGA. The CDR3 has 14 residues. Deletions cut 5 bases from V and 1 base from J, with 8 bases between. The CDR3 loop reads CASSLGGNTGELFF. CDR3 nucleotide sequence: TGTGCCAGCAGCCTCGGGGGGAACACCGGGGAGCTGTTTTTT. The complete variable domain, with remaining parts taken from reference TRBV7-3 and TRBJ2-2, reads GAGVSQTPSNKVTEKGKYVELRCDPISGHTALYWYRQSLGQGPEFLIYFQGTGAADDSGLPNDRFFAVRPEGSVSTLKIQRTERGDSAVYLCASSLGGNTGELFFGEGSRLTVL.

The J gene is TRBJ2-2, the V gene TRBV3-1 (or the pseudogene TRBV3-2), with 8 bases aligning to TRBD2. CDR3 length: 16 amino acids. Per germline, CDR1 LGHDT and CDR2 YNNKEL (reference sequence). Trimming took 0 bases from V and 4 from J; bases not matched to a gene: 4. DNA of the CDR3: TGTGCCAGCAGCCAAGATAGCGGGGCGAGCACCGGGGAGCTGTTTTTT. Encoded protein: CASSQDSGASTGELFF.

This clone came up once. Other DNA variants within this sample encode the same CDR3. The gene calls are TRBV12-5 and TRBJ1-1; D is unclear. V was pared by 3 bases and J by 5 bases, with 7 bases between. The CDR3 has 12 amino acids. The germline CDR1 and CDR2 sequences are LGHNT and FRNRAP. CDR3 nucleotide sequence: TGTGCTAGTGGTTTACGAGGGACTGAAGCTTTCTTT. Translation: CASGLRGTEAFF.

J is TRBJ1-4 and V is TRBV14, with a weak D call TRBD1 (5 bases). The germline V and J ends were trimmed by 4 bases and 4 bases, with 7 bases remaining between them. The CDR3 has 13 amino acids. CDR1 is SGHDN and CDR2 is FVKESK in the germline V gene. CDR3 bases: TGTGCCAGCAGCCGGGACTTTAATGAAAAACTGTTTTTT. Amino acids: CASSRDFNEKLFF.

A few counts support this clone. In nucleotides, the CDR3 is TGTGCCAGCAGCTTAGGGGCGACCGAAGCTTTCTTT. It yields the protein CASSLGATEAFF. V usage is TRBV7-9 and J usage is TRBJ1-1; no clear D gene. The CDR3 runs 12 residues. The V end lost 1 base, the J end lost 8 bases, and 8 bases lay between the germline ends. CDR1 and CDR2 (germline): SEHNR, FQNEAQ (reference sequence).

This rearrangement joins TRBV18 to TRBJ2-3; 7 nucleotides align to TRBD1. V was clipped by 8 bases and J by 5 bases; unmatched bases: 4. Germline values: CDR1 KGHSH, CDR2 LQKENI. This CDR3 is 12 amino acids long. The CDR3 sequence: CASQQGKDTQYF. CDR3 bases: TGTGCCAGCCAACAGGGGAAAGATACGCAGTATTTT.

This rearrangement joins TRBV7-2 to TRBJ2-1; 9 bases line up with TRBD2. From germline, CDR1 is SGHTA and CDR2 FQGNSA. The CDR3 contains 14 residues. V trimming: 1 base; J trimming: 8 bases; junction bases outside the gene matches: 3. The CDR3 spells CASSLVTSGHEQFF. The CDR3 nucleotides read TGTGCCAGCAGCTTAGTAACTAGCGGGCATGAGCAGTTCTTC. Full variable domain (rest looked up from reference TRBV7-2 and TRBJ2-1): GAGVSQSPSNKVTEKGKDVELRCDPISGHTALYWYRQSLGQGLEFLIYFQGNSAPDKSGLPSDRFSAERTGGSVSTLTIQRTQQEDSAVYLCASSLVTSGHEQFFGPGTRLTVL.

The genes are TRBV7-8 and TRBJ2-7, with D perhaps TRBD1 (6 bases). There are 15 residues in the CDR3. Germline V lookup: CDR1 SGHVS, CDR2 FQNEAQ. The V gene lost 7 bases and the J gene lost 2 bases, with 18 bases spanning the gap. CDR3 nucleotides: TGTGCCAGCAACCTCAGGGGTCGGACCCCCTACGAGCAGTACTTC. It specifies CASNLRGRTPYEQYF. Filled out from reference TRBV7-8 and TRBJ2-7, the complete variable domain reads GAGVSQSPRYKVAKRGQDVALRCDPISGHVSLFWYQQALGQGPEFLTYFQNEAQLDKSGLPSDRFFAERPEGSVSTLKIQRTQQEDSAVYLCASNLRGRTPYEQYFGPGTRLTVT.

The chain is built from TRBV5-1 and TRBJ1-1, with D tentatively TRBD1 (5 bases). The V gene's germline CDR1 is SGHRS and CDR2 YFSETQ. This CDR3 has 12 residues. Trimming stripped 4 bases from V and 1 base from J, with 5 bases between. The CDR3 region has the DNA TGCGCCAGCAGCGGACAGAACACTGAAGCTTTCTTT. It yields the protein CASSGQNTEAFF. Complete variable domain (other parts from reference TRBV5-1 and TRBJ1-1): KAGVTQTPRYLIKTRGQQVTLSCSPISGHRSVSWYQQTPGQGLQFLFEYFSETQRNKGNFPGRFSGRQFSNSRSEMNVSTLELGDSALYLCASSGQNTEAFFGQGTRLTVV.

V usage is TRBV9 and J usage is TRBJ2-1; D remains unclear. The V gene lost 3 bases and the J gene lost 1 base, with 5 bases spanning the gap. This CDR3 has 13 residues. Germline V gene lookup returns CDR1 SGDLS and CDR2 YYNGEE. The CDR3 is CASSDTSYNEQFF. In DNA form, the CDR3 reads TGTGCCAGCAGCGACACGTCCTACAATGAGCAGTTCTTC.

The chain carries TRBV2 and TRBJ1-2; 7 bases agree with TRBD1. Germline CDR1 SNHLY, CDR2 FYNNEI. J was trimmed by 0 bases and V by 9 bases; bases with no gene match: 4. The CDR3 runs 13 residues. The CDR3 spells CARRGTANYGYTF. The CDR3 nucleotides read TGTGCCAGACGGGGGACAGCTAACTATGGCTACACCTTC.

The chain carries TRBV2 and TRBJ1-2, with a tentative D call TRBD1 (5 bases). The V gene lost 8 bases and the J gene lost 6 bases, with 19 bases spanning the gap. Germline V gene data show CDR1 as SNHLY and CDR2 as FYNNEI. This CDR3 is 14 amino acids long. The CDR3 region has the DNA TGTGCCAGCCGTTTTGACAGCCGGCTTCATGGCTACACCTTC. Its protein is CASRFDSRLHGYTF.

The chain is built from TRBV7-2 and TRBJ1-5; D is perhaps TRBD1 (5 bases). The germline V gene encodes CDR1 SGHTA and CDR2 FQGNSA. The CDR3 has 14 residues. Trimming left V 2 bases short and J 11 bases short, with 16 bases between. DNA for the CDR3: TGTGCCAGCAGCTTAAACAGCGGGGGTGAGTCCCAGCATTTT. Protein: CASSLNSGGESQHF.